This TCR beta chain originates from a study of CD8+CD57+ T cells in acquired aplastic anemia. The wider study: The average read count for CD4+ cells in healthy donors was some 11 million.

V was clipped by 3 bases and J by 0 bases; unmatched bases: 4. CDR1 and CDR2 from the germline V gene are LNHDA and SQIVND (reference sequence). The CDR3 has 16 amino acids. According to the study, genomic DNA was the template for TCR beta VDJ and CDR3 profiling. TCRdb called the reads again in MiXCR, with one record for every CDR3 protein. The sample lists about 130,000 distinct CDR3 sequences, 48% occurring once. Sample: sorted CD4+, CD8+, or CD8+CD57+ T cells (not recorded which) from PBMCs. The TCR comes from a human donor in good health, serving as a control. The gene calls are TRBV19 and TRBJ1-5; 8 bases match TRBD1. The CDR3 DNA follows: TGTGCCAGTAGTATCGTCGGGACAGGTAGCAATCAGCCCCAGCATTTT. Its protein is CASSIVGTGSNQPQHF.